This entry lists 17 T cell receptor beta chains sequenced from one sample in a study of OX40 agonist ivuxolimab in advanced cancers. This table comes from immunoSEQ multiplex PCR, and its TCRdb copy is limited to in-frame clones, with some not included. The sample shows over 65,000 clones, 80% to 95% of them seen only once. The sample in question was CD4+ or CD8+ T cells sorted from blood, obtained in a trial of the OX40 agonist ivuxolimab. The receptors come from an adult with an advanced solid tumor such as melanoma, head and neck, liver or kidney cancer.

The V and J genes are TRBV7-2 and TRBJ2-3; D is ambiguous. Germline V CDR1 and CDR2: SGHTA, FQGNSA. Trimming pared 3 bases from V and 6 bases from J, leaving 7 bases between. This CDR3 comprises 12 residues. The CDR3, as DNA: TGTGCCAGCAGCTTTGTCCCGGATACGCAGTATTTT. Its protein product is CASSFVPDTQYF.

V and J are TRBV30 and TRBJ2-7; D is perhaps TRBD2 (6 bases). Trimming pared 1 base from V and 0 bases from J, leaving 13 bases between. Germline V gene sequence: CDR1 GTSNPN, CDR2 SVGIG (reference sequence). The CDR3 covers 15 residues. The DNA for the CDR3 is TGTGCCTGGAGTGGAGGCCTCGGGAGCTCCTACGAGCAGTACTTC. Translation: CAWSGGLGSSYEQYF.

The V and J genes are TRBV19 and TRBJ2-1, with 7 bases fitting TRBD2. J lost 7 bases, V lost 3 bases, and 9 bases had no gene match. This CDR3 region has 15 residues. The germline V gene encodes CDR1 LNHDA and CDR2 SQIVND (reference sequence). CDR3 sequence: CASSMSLAVGNEQFF. CDR3 coding DNA: TGTGCCAGTAGTATGTCGCTAGCGGTCGGGAATGAGCAGTTCTTC.

This chain links TRBV29-1 with TRBJ1-2; the D is unclear. The CDR3 has 13 amino acids. With 4 bases removed from V and 3 bases from J, the gap between germline ends came to 12 bases. In germline, CDR1 is SQVTM, CDR2 ANQGSEA. CDR3: CSVVIPRDYGYTF. CDR3 nucleotides: TGCAGCGTTGTTATCCCACGGGACTATGGCTACACCTTC.

The rearrangement uses TRBV4-3 and TRBJ2-1, with D perhaps matching TRBD2 (6 bases). V shed 0 bases and J shed 5 bases, with 17 bases lying between them. The CDR3 is 17 residues long. Germline CDR1 reads LGHNA; CDR2 reads YSLEER. The CDR3 is CASSQDRGLRPDNEQFF. CDR3 in DNA: TGCGCCAGCAGCCAAGATCGGGGACTGCGCCCTGACAATGAGCAGTTCTTC.

The rearrangement uses TRBV7-6 and TRBJ2-1; D gene uncertain. Germline V lookup: CDR1 SGHVS, CDR2 FNYEAQ. CDR3 length: 15 amino acids. Between the trimmed V and J ends, which lost 5 bases and 9 bases, there was a span of 20 bases. The CDR3 sequence is CASSPEPIKAFEQFF. DNA of the CDR3: TGTGCCAGCAGCCCCGAGCCGATCAAGGCATTTGAGCAGTTCTTC.

The chain employs TRBV19 and TRBJ1-6; D possibly corresponds to TRBD1 (5 bases). The germline gives CDR1 LNHDA, CDR2 SQIVND (reference sequence). CDR3 length equals 14 residues. The CDR3 loop reads CSPLTGLKNSPLHF. CDR3 coding DNA: TGTTCACCCCTTACAGGTTTGAAAAATTCACCCCTCCACTTT.

V and J are TRBV7-9 and TRBJ2-5, with TRBD1 matching 7 bases. The J call could be wrong; TRBJ2-7 is a better fit for the DNA end. In germline, CDR1 is SEHNR, CDR2 FQNEAQ (reference sequence). The CDR3 sequence is 11 residues long. CDR3 bases: TGTCTTACGACAGGGAACTACGAGCAGTACTTC. The encoded protein is CLTTGNYEQYF.

The rearrangement uses TRBV7-6 and TRBJ2-1; TRBD2 aligns across 10 bases. This CDR3 contains 15 residues. Unmatched junction bases numbered 3, after V lost 4 bases and J lost 3 bases. Germline V gene sequence: CDR1 SGHVS, CDR2 FNYEAQ. This CDR3 is CASSSSGGGYNEQFF. CDR3 DNA sequence: TGTGCCAGCAGCTCTAGCGGGGGTGGCTACAATGAGCAGTTCTTC.

This chain links TRBV7-3 with TRBJ2-2; no reliable D call. The CDR3 contains 15 residues. Germline V gene sequence: CDR1 SGHTA, CDR2 FQGTGA. Trimming took off 0 bases at V and 2 bases at J, with 7 bases between the two ends. The CDR3: CASSLTLDNTGELFF. The CDR3 nucleotides read TGTGCCAGCAGCTTAACGCTTGACAACACCGGGGAGCTGTTTTTT.

The chain joins TRBV25-1 to TRBJ1-1; D not resolved. Trimming pared 2 bases from V and 11 bases from J, leaving 15 bases between. The CDR3 loop spans 13 amino acids. Germline V gene sequence: CDR1 MGHDK, CDR2 SYGVNS. The CDR3 sequence: CASSEIRVERAFF. The CDR3 DNA follows: TGTGCCAGCAGTGAAATACGGGTCGAAAGGGCTTTCTTT.

The gene calls are TRBV30 and TRBJ1-3; no firm D call. This CDR3 is 15 amino acids long. Germline lookup yields CDR1 GTSNPN and CDR2 SVGIG (reference sequence). The V gene lost 3 bases and the J gene lost 0 bases, with 12 bases spanning the gap. CDR3 protein: CAWRPRRGSGNTIYF. The CDR3 DNA reads as TGTGCCTGGAGGCCTCGGAGAGGCTCTGGAAACACCATATATTTT.

The gene calls are TRBV27 and TRBJ2-1, with 8 bases that match TRBD1. Germline trimming cut 3 bases from V and 10 bases from J; bases unmatched to any gene: 5. The CDR3 totals 13 residues. Germline CDR1 MNHEY, CDR2 SMNVEV (reference sequence). CDR3 bases: TGTGCCAGCAGTTTCTACAGGGGGAAGGAGCAGTTCTTC. Its translation: CASSFYRGKEQFF.

The V gene is TRBV9, the J gene TRBJ2-1; 7 positions agree with TRBD2. V gave up 0 bases and J gave up 8 bases; unmatched junction bases: 2. The CDR3 loop spans 13 amino acids. Germline assignment: CDR1 SGDLS and CDR2 YYNGEE. This CDR3 reads CASSVEGLYEQFF. CDR3 coding DNA: TGTGCCAGCAGCGTAGAGGGACTATATGAGCAGTTCTTC.

As for this clone: Other DNA variants within this sample encode the same CDR3. The chain has TRBV9 and TRBJ2-7; the D gene is possibly TRBD1 (6 bases). Germline assignment: CDR1 SGDLS and CDR2 YYNGEE. The CDR3 sequence is 14 residues long. V lost 2 bases and J lost 7, with 16 bases in between. CDR3 sequence: CASSVATGTWEQYF. The CDR3 DNA is TGTGCCAGCAGCGTCGCGACAGGCACTTGGGAGCAGTACTTC.

The rearrangement joins TRBV10-3 to TRBJ2-7; D may correspond to TRBD1 or TRBD2 (7 bases each). There are 16 residues in the CDR3. Per germline, CDR1 ENHRY and CDR2 SYGVKD. V dropped 2 bases and J dropped 3 bases, with 17 bases sitting between them. The CDR3 DNA is TGTGCCATCAGTGAGCCCGGGGAGGGGGCGATCTACGAGCAGTACTTC. Amino acid sequence: CAISEPGEGAIYEQYF.

The chain couples TRBV7-2 to TRBJ1-1; the match to TRBD1 covers 7 bases. Unmatched junction bases numbered 12, after V lost 5 bases and J lost 3 bases. The CDR3 has 16 residues. Per germline, CDR1 SGHTA and CDR2 FQGNSA. In DNA form, the CDR3 reads TGTGCCAGCAGCCCGGGGGGTCAGGGGGTATACACTGAAGCTTTCTTT. It translates to CASSPGGQGVYTEAFF.